This paragraph covers one TCR beta chain sequence. The antigen remains undetermined. The V end lost 6 bases, the J end lost 0 bases, and 10 bases lay between the germline ends. The CDR3 sequence is 14 residues long. CDR1 is MDHEN and CDR2 is SYDVKM in the germline V gene. The authors distributed each subset's genomic DNA evenly over several immunoSEQ plates. Sequencing was performed with immunoSEQ multiplex PCR; in TCRdb, only in-frame clones are kept and a portion is missing. The table shows about 2.1 million clones, with around 95% occurring only once. CD45RO-negative CD8 cells positively selected for CCR7 made up the naive population, which excluded terminally differentiated effector memory CD45RA+ cells. This sample stems from a study of shared clonotypes between healthy human individuals. General observations from the study: Compared with clonotypes that all four donors shared, non-shared clonotypes had lower generation probabilities.

The source material was naive CD8+ T cells from PBMCs. V is TRBV28 and J is TRBJ2-3, with D unresolved. The clonotype comes from a young man in good health. Some clones in this sample may be carry-over from other donors' samples. The DNA of the CDR3 is TGTGCCAGCAGGTGGTTTACGAGCACAGATACGCAGTATTTT. Protein: CASRWFTSTDTQYF. Full variable domain (missing parts from reference TRBV28 and TRBJ2-3): DVKVTQSSRYLVKRTGEKVFLECVQDMDHENMFWYRQDPGLGLRLIYFSYDVKMKEKGDIPEGYSVSREKKERFSLILESASTNQTSMYLCASRWFTSTDTQYFGPGTRLTVL.